This entry is about one TCR beta chain. The source of the sample is a study of T-cell memory formation after mild COVID-19. One entry per CDR3 protein results from TCRdb running MiXCR on the 5' RACE reads. Of roughly 200,000 distinct CDR3 sequences in the sample, roughly 17% were seen once. With V trimmed by 7 bases and J by 2 bases, 8 bases remained unmatched. The CDR3 spans 13 residues. Germline V gene data show CDR1 as SQVTM and CDR2 as ANQGSEA. The source of this sequence is an adult woman who had mild COVID-19 (a few samples of this study predate the infection). Cell type and time point are not known. The sequencing sample was made of PBMCs or a T cell subset sorted from them (not recorded which). The rearrangement joins TRBV29-1 to TRBJ2-7, with TRBD1 matching 7 bases. Written as DNA, the CDR3 is TGCAGCGCAAGACAGGGACGGACCTACGAGCAGTACTTC. It yields the protein CSARQGRTYEQYF.